One sample yielded the 30 T cell receptor beta chains listed below, sequenced in a study of pediatric ulcerative colitis. During colonoscopy, one to two rectal pinch biopsies were collected. Produced via immunoSEQ multiplex PCR; TCRdb's table is partial and in-frame only. The table has 44,000 or so clones, 78% seen once. The sequenced material came from gut tissue. The receptors were sampled from a girl aged 10 to 17 with moderate ulcerative colitis.

The V call is TRBV7-3, the J call TRBJ2-5; TRBD1 or TRBD2 may be the D gene (5 bases each). This CDR3 comprises 13 residues. Per germline, CDR1 SGHTA and CDR2 FQGTGA. Trimming shortened V by 0 bases and J by 3 bases, and 5 bases separated the two germline ends. CDR3 protein: CASSLTGEETQYF. The CDR3 DNA is TGTGCCAGCAGCTTAACGGGGGAAGAGACCCAGTACTTC.

This rearrangement joins TRBV5-1 to TRBJ2-1; D might be TRBD1 or TRBD2, each matching 5 bases. The CDR3 totals 14 residues. Germline CDR1 SGHRS, CDR2 YFSETQ. The V gene lost 0 bases and the J gene lost 4 bases, with 8 bases spanning the gap. The CDR3 region has the DNA TGCGCCAGCAGCTTGGGGGGCGGGTACAATGAGCAGTTCTTC. Encoded protein: CASSLGGGYNEQFF.

A single count supports this clone. The V gene is TRBV5-1, the J gene TRBJ2-7; 8 bases map to TRBD1. The CDR3 loop spans 18 amino acids. Germline values: CDR1 SGHRS, CDR2 YFSETQ. J was trimmed by 0 bases and V by 3 bases; bases with no gene match: 14. DNA for the CDR3: TGCGCCAGCAGCTCCCGGACAGGGTTAAGTATCAGCTCCTACGAGCAGTACTTC. Translated, it gives CASSSRTGLSISSYEQYF.

The chain has TRBV5-1 and TRBJ2-7; D gene unclear. Germline V gives CDR1 SGHRS, CDR2 YFSETQ. There are 15 residues in the CDR3. V was pared by 0 bases and J by 2 bases, with 12 bases between. This CDR3 is CASSLVDTGTYEQYF. The DNA for the CDR3 is TGCGCCAGCAGCTTGGTTGACACCGGAACCTACGAGCAGTACTTC.

The chain uses TRBV7-9 and TRBJ1-5, with 7 nucleotides matching TRBD1. The junction had 5 bases not matched to a gene; V was cut back by 1 base and J by 5 bases. CDR3 length equals 15 residues. Looked up from germline, CDR1 is SEHNR and CDR2 is FQNEAQ (reference sequence). The DNA of the CDR3 is TGTGCCAGCAGCTTAGGGGGACAGCCACATCAGCCCCAGCATTTT. This sequence encodes CASSLGGQPHQPQHF.

This clone was detected once. The chain recombines TRBV6-5 with TRBJ2-7; TRBD1 agrees at 10 bases. The germline V gene has CDR1 MNHEY and CDR2 SVGAGI. The J segment lost 9 bases and the V segment lost 5 bases, leaving 10 bases of the junction unmatched. This CDR3 comprises 14 residues. In nucleotides, the CDR3 is TGTGCCAGCAGTGGAGGGACAGGGGAAGGAGGGCAGTACTTC. Its protein product is CASSGGTGEGGQYF.

The CDR3 nucleotides are TGTGCCAGCAGGTGGGACGTTGGCGGCTACACCTTC. Protein product: CASRWDVGGYTF. This chain links TRBV6-1 with TRBJ1-2; TRBD1 is a possible D gene (5 bases). The germline V gene has CDR1 MNHNS and CDR2 SASEGT. This CDR3 region has 12 residues. Deletions cut 6 bases from V and 8 bases from J, with 13 bases between.

The V call is TRBV5-4, the J call TRBJ1-2; D perhaps matches TRBD1 (5 bases). The CDR3 sequence is 14 residues long. V lost 5 bases and J lost 3, with 14 bases in between. In germline, CDR1 is SGHNT, CDR2 YYREEE (reference sequence). Written as DNA, the CDR3 is TGTGCCAGCAGTAGGACAAGTTCGGACTATGGCTACACCTTC. It specifies CASSRTSSDYGYTF.

This clone has only a few counts. This specimen includes other DNA sequences encoding the same CDR3. The genes are TRBV28 and TRBJ1-5, with D possibly matching TRBD1 (6 bases). Germline V lookup: CDR1 MDHEN, CDR2 SYDVKM. The V gene lost 3 bases and the J gene lost 5 bases, with 11 bases spanning the gap. The CDR3 has 14 residues. CDR3: CASSFPDRYQPQHF. As DNA, the CDR3 is TGTGCCAGCAGTTTCCCAGACAGGTATCAGCCCCAGCATTTT.

This clone was seen just once. V is TRBV6-1 and J is TRBJ1-4, with D possibly being TRBD1 (6 bases). Trimming shortened V by 5 bases and J by 6 bases, and 7 bases separated the two germline ends. The CDR3 runs to 12 residues. Germline loops: CDR1 MNHNS, CDR2 SASEGT. The CDR3 coding sequence is TGTGCCAGCAGTCAGGGGCATGAAAAACTGTTTTTT. The encoded protein is CASSQGHEKLFF.

This chain connects TRBV28 to TRBJ1-5; D perhaps matches TRBD1 (5 bases). The CDR3 spans 14 residues. V was clipped by 5 bases and J by 2 bases, with 10 bases between them. Germline lookup yields CDR1 MDHEN and CDR2 SYDVKM. The CDR3 loop is CASSQDSGNQPQHF. The DNA of the CDR3 is TGTGCCAGCAGTCAAGACAGCGGCAATCAGCCCCAGCATTTT. Full variable domain (missing parts from reference TRBV28 and TRBJ1-5): DVKVTQSSRYLVKRTGEKVFLECVQDMDHENMFWYRQDPGLGLRLIYFSYDVKMKEKGDIPEGYSVSREKKERFSLILESASTNQTSMYLCASSQDSGNQPQHFGDGTRLSIL.

CDR3 DNA: TGTGCCAGCAGCTTAGCCTCTAGCGGGGGGGCAGGCGAGCAGTACTTC. Amino acids: CASSLASSGGAGEQYF. The chain joins TRBV11-1 to TRBJ2-7; 12 bases fit TRBD2. Per the germline V gene, CDR1 is SGHAT and CDR2 is FQDESV (reference sequence). The ends lost 0 bases at V and 6 bases at J; junction bases unmatched: 6. The CDR3 runs to 16 residues.

J is TRBJ1-4 and V is TRBV19; D not resolved. The CDR3 consists of 17 residues. Germline assignment: CDR1 LNHDA and CDR2 SQIVND (reference sequence). The V end was cut by 5 bases, the J end by 5 bases, with 21 bases between. CDR3 nucleotides: TGTGCCAGTAGTGACGGCCCTGGAGCAGGACCAAATGAAAAACTGTTTTTT. It yields the protein CASSDGPGAGPNEKLFF.

This chain uses TRBV30 with TRBJ1-1; D gene ambiguous. Trimming left V 4 bases short and J 6 bases short, with 15 bases between. The CDR3 is made up of 13 amino acids. CDR1 is GTSNPN, CDR2 SVGIG, per germline (reference sequence). In DNA, the CDR3 is TGTGCCTGGAATGGCGGCGCTGGGCCTGAAGCTTTCTTT. It codes for CAWNGGAGPEAFF.

In its sample, this clone was seen a few times. This chain connects TRBV14 to TRBJ1-2; D remains ambiguous. Trimming pared 5 bases from V and 4 bases from J, leaving 17 bases between. Germline CDR1 reads SGHDN; CDR2 reads FVKESK. This CDR3 region has 15 residues. This CDR3 reads CASSAVRTVGYGYTF. In DNA form, the CDR3 reads TGTGCCAGCAGCGCCGTTCGGACCGTGGGCTATGGCTACACCTTC.

The V call is TRBV27, the J call TRBJ2-7; D is uncertain. The CDR3 has 14 amino acids. The V gene lost 6 bases and the J gene lost 0 bases, with 12 bases spanning the gap. Germline V gene sequence: CDR1 MNHEY, CDR2 SMNVEV (reference sequence). This chain's CDR3 is CASSTTFASYEQYF. The CDR3, as DNA: TGTGCCAGCAGCACTACATTTGCCTCCTACGAGCAGTACTTC.

CDR3 in amino acids: CASSFTGAPGSPLHF. The CDR3 nucleotides are TGTGCCAGCAGCTTTACAGGGGCCCCGGGTTCACCCCTCCACTTT. This sequence joins TRBV5-5 and TRBJ1-6; 7 bases are a match to TRBD1. CDR3 length equals 15 residues. Trimming at V came to 2 bases and at J to 9 bases, leaving 8 bases not matched to a gene. Per germline, CDR1 SGHKS and CDR2 YYEKEE (reference sequence).

This rearrangement joins TRBV10-3 to TRBJ1-3; no reliable D call. This CDR3 spans 12 amino acids. Germline V gene lookup returns CDR1 ENHRY and CDR2 SYGVKD. Between the trimmed V and J ends, which lost 6 bases and 8 bases, there was a span of 11 bases. CDR3 residues: CAISYNGDTIYF. As DNA, the CDR3 is TGTGCCATCAGCTATAATGGGGACACCATATATTTT.

This chain joins TRBV5-4 and TRBJ1-1; D is unresolved. Germline values: CDR1 SGHNT, CDR2 YYREEE (reference sequence). CDR3 length equals 13 residues. V lost 4 bases to trimming and J lost 0 bases, with 7 bases between them. The CDR3 DNA sequence: TGTGCCAGCAGCCTTAATGTGAACACTGAAGCTTTCTTT. Amino acids: CASSLNVNTEAFF.

This rearrangement joins TRBV2 to TRBJ2-2, with 8 bases aligning to TRBD2. Unmatched junction bases numbered 10, after V lost 2 bases and J lost 5 bases. Looked up from germline, CDR1 is SNHLY and CDR2 is FYNNEI. The length of the CDR3 is 17 residues. This chain's CDR3 is CASSEKGPGLGTGELFF. The CDR3 nucleotides are TGTGCCAGCAGTGAAAAGGGTCCGGGACTAGGGACCGGGGAGCTGTTTTTT.

The chain combines TRBV29-1 with TRBJ2-7; D is possibly TRBD1 or TRBD2 (5 bases each). The CDR3 is made up of 12 amino acids. Trimming left V 6 bases short and J 6 bases short, with 15 bases between. Germline V gene sequence: CDR1 SQVTM, CDR2 ANQGSEA. The CDR3 protein is CSVRDGRFEQYF. The CDR3 DNA reads as TGCAGCGTCCGGGACGGTCGTTTCGAGCAGTACTTC.

The chain uses TRBV19 and TRBJ2-1, with D hard to call. The CDR3 consists of 12 residues. V was cut by 6 bases and J by 2 bases, with 5 bases left in between. From germline, CDR1 is LNHDA and CDR2 SQIVND (reference sequence). The CDR3 region is CASREAYNEQFF. CDR3 nucleotide sequence: TGTGCCAGTAGAGAGGCCTACAATGAGCAGTTCTTC.

This clone has more than one count but fewer than ten. The gene calls are TRBV7-9 and TRBJ1-1; D possibly corresponds to TRBD1 (5 bases). From germline, CDR1 is SEHNR and CDR2 FQNEAQ (reference sequence). This CDR3 region has 17 residues. V was trimmed by 7 bases and J by 2 bases, leaving 23 bases between them. The CDR3 sequence is CASTPRGTTTKNTEAFF. CDR3 coding DNA: TGTGCCAGCACCCCCCGCGGGACCACCACCAAAAACACTGAAGCTTTCTTT.

The rearrangement joins TRBV5-1 to TRBJ2-1, with D maybe TRBD1 (6 bases). CDR3 length: 13 residues. The germline V and J ends were trimmed by 6 bases and 6 bases, with 13 bases remaining between them. CDR1 and CDR2 (germline): SGHRS, YFSETQ. CDR3 DNA: TGCGCCAGCATGGACAGTTTTGGCAATGAGCAGTTCTTC. It codes for CASMDSFGNEQFF.

The chain couples TRBV11-2 to TRBJ1-1, with D hard to call. This CDR3 is 11 amino acids long. V shed 3 bases and J shed 6 bases, with 5 bases lying between them. In germline, CDR1 is SGHAT, CDR2 FQNNGV. CDR3 bases: TGTGCCAGCAGCTTGGGCGCTGAAGCTTTCTTT. Its protein is CASSLGAEAFF. Drawing the rest from reference TRBV11-2 and TRBJ1-1, the complete variable domain is EAGVAQSPRYKIIEKRQSVAFWCNPISGHATLYWYQQILGQGPKLLIQFQNNGVVDDSQLPKDRFSAERLKGVDSTLKIQPAKLEDSAVYLCASSLGAEAFFGQGTRLTVV.

The chain couples TRBV6-1 to TRBJ2-5, with 10 bases lining up with TRBD1. Germline CDR1 is MNHNS and CDR2 is SASEGT. V was pared by 6 bases and J by 5 bases, with 6 bases of the junction left unmatched. The length of the CDR3 is 14 residues. The CDR3 sequence: CASSTDRGHETQYF. CDR3 coding DNA: TGTGCCAGCAGCACCGACAGGGGGCACGAGACCCAGTACTTC.

This clone was detected once. The V and J genes are TRBV5-1 and TRBJ2-2, with TRBD1 identical over 8 bases. The trim removed 3 bases at V and 1 base at J, leaving 2 bases unmatched. Germline V gene sequence: CDR1 SGHRS, CDR2 YFSETQ. The CDR3 totals 15 residues. CDR3 sequence reads: CASSWTGWNTGELFF. The CDR3 region has the DNA TGCGCCAGCAGCTGGACAGGGTGGAACACCGGGGAGCTGTTTTTT.

This chain joins TRBV7-2 and TRBJ2-5; D is possibly TRBD2 (7 bases). Trimming stripped 3 bases from V and 2 bases from J, with 19 bases between. Germline assignment: CDR1 SGHTA and CDR2 FQGNSA. This CDR3 spans 17 amino acids. CDR3 sequence reads: CASSLIGGGGLQETQYF. The DNA of the CDR3 is TGTGCCAGCAGCTTGATAGGTGGCGGGGGCCTACAAGAGACCCAGTACTTC.

This clone appeared once. This chain joins TRBV28 and TRBJ1-2; 8 nucleotides align to TRBD1. This CDR3 region has 14 residues. CDR1 and CDR2 (germline): MDHEN, SYDVKM. V shed 10 bases, J shed 1 base, and the junction held 8 bases outside the gene matches. CDR3: CATKDRGVNYGYTF. The CDR3 nucleotides read TGTGCCACCAAAGACAGGGGAGTTAACTATGGCTACACCTTC.

V is TRBV2 and J is TRBJ1-2, with 8 positions matching TRBD1. The CDR3 is made up of 13 amino acids. Germline V CDR1 and CDR2: SNHLY, FYNNEI. The ends lost 6 bases at V and 3 bases at J; junction bases unmatched: 3. The CDR3 reads CASRTGVDYGYTF. For the CDR3, the DNA is TGTGCCAGCAGGACAGGGGTGGACTATGGCTACACCTTC.